This TCR beta chain is from a study of cytomegalovirus exposure and HLA in healthy donors. PCR primers comprised 60 Vbeta and 13 Jbeta primers. TCRdb keeps only in-frame clones here, not all; method: immunoSEQ multiplex PCR. The repertoire holds 150,000 to 160,000 clones, with roughly 85% as singletons. CDR1 and CDR2 from the germline V gene are SQVTM and ANQGSEA. The CDR3 consists of 12 residues. The V and J ends lost 7 bases and 6 bases respectively, with 12 bases between them. The V call is TRBV29-1, the J call TRBJ2-2; possibly TRBD1 for D (6 bases). Sequencing was performed on PBMCs. This receptor was taken from a woman younger than 30 in good health and CMV-seronegative. CDR3 region: CSAGTIAGELFF. The CDR3 coding sequence is TGCAGCGCAGGGACAATAGCCGGGGAGCTGTTTTTT.